Below are 26 T cell receptor beta chains sequenced from a single sample in a study of tumor and adjacent non-tumor tissue in lung cancer (dated by TCRdb to the late 2010s). RNA was extracted from bulk unsorted tissue and checked for quality with a NanoDrop ND-1000 and an Agilent 2100. Normal lung samples were distant non-tumor tissue taken more than 3 cm from the tumor edge. Libraries were constructed by multiplex PCR. Sequencing relied on an Illumina HiSeq 2500. TCRbeta libraries were built by three rounds of nested PCR using primers (Table S4), following protocols modified from ARM-PCR. The raw public reads went through TCRdb reprocessing: fastp at Q25, MiXCR clone calling, in-frame beta chains kept. One record per CDR3 amino acid sequence lists the most common genes and DNA. The sample table lists tens of thousands of distinct CDR3 sequences, about 70% of them with a count of one. The ten largest account for roughly 25% of the sample.

Sequencing was done on a sample of distant non-tumor lung tissue. The receptors were gathered from an older woman with non-small cell lung cancer.

A word on this clonotype: No conserved phenylalanine or tryptophan ends this CDR3, so it is likely a read error. The J gene is TRBJ1-1, the V gene TRBV11-2; no definite D call. This CDR3 spans 11 amino acids. CDR1 SGHAT and CDR2 FQNNGV come from the germline V gene. The DNA of the CDR3 is TGTGCCAGCATCTTAGTGATTGAAGCTTTCTAT. Its protein product is CASILVIEAFY.

This rearrangement joins TRBV5-1 to TRBJ1-1; D gene uncertain. This CDR3 region has 13 residues. The germline V and J ends were trimmed by 5 bases and 0 bases, with 8 bases remaining between them. CDR1 is SGHRS and CDR2 is YFSETQ in the germline V gene. The CDR3 loop is CASRELMNTEAFF. CDR3 DNA sequence: TGCGCCAGCAGAGAGTTAATGAACACTGAAGCTTTCTTT.

This clonotype came up a few times. The junction does not match germline at one end; this may be a read error. The rearrangement links TRBV5-4 to TRBJ2-1; TRBD1 matches 7 bases. This CDR3 contains 16 residues. Looked up from germline, CDR1 is SGHNT and CDR2 is YYREEE (reference sequence). The CDR3 protein is CASSLRGLSSYNEQLF. The CDR3 nucleotides read TGTGCCAGCAGCTTAAGGGGGCTCAGCTCCTACAACGAGCAGCTCTTC.

This rearrangement joins TRBV12-3 or TRBV12-4 to TRBJ1-3; D gene uncertain. CDR3 length: 13 amino acids. V lost 6 bases, J lost 8 bases, and 14 bases lay in between. CDR3 region: CASSRSSGDTIYF. DNA for the CDR3: TGTGCCAGCAGCCGCTCTTCCGGAGACACCATATATTTT.

About this clonotype: One end of the junction varies from germline; a read error may be responsible. CDR3 region: CACRQTDAGELLF. In DNA form, the CDR3 reads TGTGCCTGCCGCCAGACAGACGCCGGGGAGCTGCTTTTT. J is TRBJ2-2 and V is TRBV28; D may correspond to TRBD1 or TRBD2 (5 bases each). Germline V gene lookup returns CDR1 MDHEN and CDR2 SYDVKM. The CDR3 has 13 residues.

This clonotype was seen at least ten times. The V gene is TRBV20-1, the J gene TRBJ1-1; 7 bases fit TRBD1. V dropped 0 bases and J dropped 4; count of bases not matched to a gene: 5. The germline V gene has CDR1 DFQATT and CDR2 SNEGSKA (reference sequence). The CDR3 consists of 14 residues. CDR3 residues: CSARDYRGSTEAFF. CDR3 nucleotide sequence: TGCAGTGCTAGAGACTACAGGGGTAGCACTGAAGCTTTCTTT.

The chain recombines TRBV12-3 or TRBV12-4 with TRBJ2-1, with D perhaps TRBD2 (6 bases). This CDR3 spans 16 amino acids. The V and J ends lost 6 bases and 4 bases respectively, with 19 bases between them. CDR3 protein: CASRSLEGGLYNEQFF. The CDR3 DNA reads as TGTGCCAGCAGATCCCTAGAGGGAGGACTTTACAATGAGCAGTTCTTC.

This clonotype came up a few times. The chain employs TRBV20-1 and TRBJ2-3; D might be TRBD2 (5 bases). Trimming removed 5 bases at V and 6 bases at J, with 21 bases between. The germline CDR1 and CDR2 sequences are DFQATT and SNEGSKA (reference sequence). This CDR3 region has 15 residues. CDR3 region: CSAPPFEGARDTQYF. CDR3 DNA sequence: TGCAGTGCTCCCCCCTTTGAGGGAGCTCGGGATACGCAGTATTTT.

Points on this clonotype: It may be a read error: a sequence one base away is much more abundant. The J gene is TRBJ2-5, the V gene TRBV5-4; possibly TRBD1 for D (6 bases). With 0 bases removed from V and 1 base from J, the gap between germline ends came to 13 bases. CDR1 and CDR2 (germline): SGHNT, YYREEE (reference sequence). The CDR3 is 16 residues long. For the CDR3, the DNA is TGTGCCAGCAGCTTGGGTGCAGGGGCCCCCCAAGAGACCCAGTACTTC. Translating gives CASSLGAGAPQETQYF.

A word on this clonotype: At one end the junction does not follow the germline gene, possibly because of a read error. The rearrangement uses TRBV4-3 and TRBJ2-1; TRBD1 is a possible D gene (6 bases). Germline V gene lookup returns CDR1 LGHNA and CDR2 YSLEER. The CDR3 sequence is 15 residues long. CDR3 DNA sequence: TGCACCAGCAGCCAAGATCCAAGGGGGAAGAATGAGCAGTTCTTC. This translates into CTSSQDPRGKNEQFF.

As to this clonotype: The CDR3 ends on some other residue instead of the conserved phenylalanine or tryptophan, so this is likely a read error. J is TRBJ1-1 and V is TRBV28; D remains ambiguous. The V and J ends lost 7 bases and 6 bases respectively, with 18 bases between them. Germline V gives CDR1 MDHEN, CDR2 SYDVKM. This CDR3 contains 14 residues. CDR3 DNA sequence: TGTGCCAGCACCCTAGCGCCTTGGAGTTCTGAAGCTTTCTTA. Residues: CASTLAPWSSEAFL.

In the case of this clonotype: This may come from a read error, since a much larger clone is one base off. The chain is built from TRBV28 and TRBJ1-1; no definite D call. The germline CDR1 and CDR2 sequences are MDHEN and SYDVKM. V was trimmed by 8 bases and J by 2 bases, leaving 12 bases between them. This CDR3 is built from 13 residues. In nucleotides, the CDR3 is TGTGCCAGCTCGATAGGGCGTAACACTGAAGCTTTCTTT. Encoded protein: CASSIGRNTEAFF. The whole variable domain, filled in from reference TRBV28 and TRBJ1-1, reads DVKVTQSSRYLVKRTGEKVFLECVQDMDHENMFWYRQDPGLGLRLIYFSYDVKMKEKGDIPEGYSVSREKKERFSLILESASTNQTSMYLCASSIGRNTEAFFGQGTRLTVV.

On this clonotype itself: One junction end does not reproduce the germline sequence, and a read error may be involved. This chain links TRBV29-1 with TRBJ1-1; D is uncertain. Germline V CDR1 and CDR2: SQVTM, ANQGSEA. The CDR3 runs to 13 residues. As DNA, the CDR3 is TGCAGCGTTCAAGAACAAATAGGGTCTGAAGCTTTCTTT. As protein: CSVQEQIGSEAFF. The variable domain in full, completed from reference TRBV29-1 and TRBJ1-1, reads SAVISQKPSRDICQRGTSLTIQCQVDSQVTMMFWYRQQPGQSLTLIATANQGSEATYESGFVIDKFPISRPNLTFSTLTVSNMSPEDSSIYLCSVQEQIGSEAFFGQGTRLTVV.

In regard to this clonotype: Relative to the germline gene, one junction end is altered; a read error may explain this. This rearrangement joins TRBV12-3 or TRBV12-4 to TRBJ2-7; 7 bases map to TRBD2. The CDR3 totals 15 residues. DNA for the CDR3: TGTGCCAGCAGTTTCGTCCTACCGGGGGACTACAAGCAGTGCTTC. Protein sequence: CASSFVLPGDYKQCF.

This clonotype was counted between two and nine times. Germline and junction disagree at one end, which may indicate a read error. V usage is TRBV7-3 and J usage is TRBJ2-3; D is perhaps TRBD1 or TRBD2 (5 bases each). There are 14 residues in the CDR3. Per germline, CDR1 SGHTA and CDR2 FQGTGA. The CDR3 DNA reads TGTGCCAGCAGCTTAACGGGACGCACAGATACGCAGTACTTT. Residues: CASSLTGRTDTQYF.

On this clonotype itself: No conserved phenylalanine or tryptophan is present at the end of the CDR3, so a read error is the likely explanation. J is TRBJ2-3 and V is TRBV4-1, with 11 nucleotides matching TRBD2. Germline V gives CDR1 MGHRA, CDR2 YSYEKL. The CDR3 is 15 residues long. V lost 7 bases to trimming and J lost 1 base; unmatched junction nucleotides: 4. The CDR3 bases are TGCGCCAGCAACGGGACTAGCGGCCGCACAGATACGCAGTATATT. Its translation: CASNGTSGRTDTQYI.

The chain is built from TRBV6-2 or TRBV6-3 and TRBJ1-5; no firm D call. The J call may be wrong; the DNA end is better matched by TRBJ2-3. Looked up from germline, CDR1 is MNHEY and CDR2 is SVGEGT. CDR3 length: 14 amino acids. The CDR3 reads CASSFGYTDQPQYF. The DNA of the CDR3 is TGTGCCAGCAGTTTCGGGTACACTGATCAGCCCCAGTATTTT.

Note on this clonotype: The CDR3 ends on some other residue instead of the conserved phenylalanine or tryptophan, so this is likely a read error. The genes are TRBV4-1 and TRBJ2-6, with D possibly being TRBD1 (5 bases). CDR1 and CDR2 from the germline V gene are MGHRA and YSYEKL. The CDR3 contains 15 residues. The CDR3 region is CASSQDDSGANVLTL. The CDR3, as DNA: TGCGCCAGCAGCCAAGATGACTCTGGGGCCAACGTTCTGACTTTA.

Comment on this clonotype: At one boundary the junction diverges from the germline segment, which might be a read error. This chain joins TRBV12-3 or TRBV12-4 and TRBJ2-1; TRBD2 agrees at 11 bases. The CDR3 totals 12 residues. The DNA of the CDR3 is TGTGTAGCGGGGGGGCCAGGCAATGTGCAGTTCTTC. It codes for CVAGGPGNVQFF.

Comment on this clonotype: It is likely a read error, because the conserved phenylalanine at the end of the CDR3 is missing. The chain is built from TRBV6-2 or TRBV6-3 and TRBJ2-7; D unresolved. The CDR3 has 12 residues. Germline CDR1 and CDR2: MNHEY and SVGEGT. CDR3 in amino acids: CASRYQRYEQYS. The CDR3 coding sequence is TGTGCCAGCCGTTACCAAAGGTACGAGCAGTACTCC.

The gene calls are TRBV6-1 and TRBJ2-3; D gene ambiguous. There are 12 residues in the CDR3. V was cut by 8 bases and J by 10 bases, with 16 bases left in between. Germline CDR1 is MNHNS and CDR2 is SASEGT. The CDR3 DNA sequence: TGTGCCAGCCTGACCGGTTACGTTGCGCAGTATTTT. This encodes CASLTGYVAQYF.

Concerning this clonotype itself: Its ends do not fully match the called genes, so a read error is possible. The chain couples TRBV4-3 to TRBJ1-5, with D possibly TRBD1 on 5 matching bases. The germline V gene has CDR1 LGHNA and CDR2 YSLEER. The CDR3 extends over 17 amino acids. Here the CDR3 DNA reads TGCGCCAGAAGCCAAGAAAGGGGCACACTAGGTAGGGCAAAACAGCATTTT. Encoded protein: CARSQERGTLGRAKQHF.

A note on this clonotype: One end of the junction varies from germline; a read error may be responsible. V and J are TRBV11-2 and TRBJ2-3; either TRBD1 or TRBD2 may supply D (5 bases each). The CDR3 extends over 15 amino acids. Looked up from germline, CDR1 is SGHAT and CDR2 is FQNNGV. DNA of the CDR3: TGTGCCAGCAGCACCTCCGGGACGGCCACAGATACACAGTATTTT. It yields the protein CASSTSGTATDTQYF.

About this clonotype: Possible read error: a much larger clone is one base away. The chain recombines TRBV11-2 with TRBJ2-7; D might be TRBD2 (6 bases). Germline CDR1 SGHAT, CDR2 FQNNGV. The CDR3 consists of 15 residues. V gave up 0 bases and J gave up 4 bases, with 13 bases separating them. The CDR3 loop reads CASSLEKGGGYEQYF. CDR3 DNA sequence: TGTGCCAGCAGCTTAGAGAAGGGAGGAGGGTACGAGCAGTACTTC.

Of note for this clonotype: A junction boundary mismatches the germline segment, possibly from a read error. The genes are TRBV24-1 and TRBJ2-5; D is possibly TRBD2 (6 bases). Germline V gives CDR1 KGHDR, CDR2 SFDVKD. The length of the CDR3 is 15 residues. CDR3 sequence reads: CATSDPIQSGETQYF. Here the CDR3 DNA reads TGTGCCACTAGTGATCCAATACAGAGCGGGGAGACCCAGTACTTC.

The chain is built from TRBV4-3 and TRBJ2-3, with D possibly being TRBD1 or TRBD2 (6 bases each). CDR1 and CDR2 from the germline V gene are LGHNA and YSLEER. Trimming stripped 1 base from V and 8 bases from J, with 16 bases between. The CDR3 has 15 amino acids. The CDR3 loop reads CASSQGIRGAATQYF. The CDR3 coding sequence is TGCGCCAGCAGCCAAGGGATTAGGGGGGCAGCTACGCAGTATTTT.